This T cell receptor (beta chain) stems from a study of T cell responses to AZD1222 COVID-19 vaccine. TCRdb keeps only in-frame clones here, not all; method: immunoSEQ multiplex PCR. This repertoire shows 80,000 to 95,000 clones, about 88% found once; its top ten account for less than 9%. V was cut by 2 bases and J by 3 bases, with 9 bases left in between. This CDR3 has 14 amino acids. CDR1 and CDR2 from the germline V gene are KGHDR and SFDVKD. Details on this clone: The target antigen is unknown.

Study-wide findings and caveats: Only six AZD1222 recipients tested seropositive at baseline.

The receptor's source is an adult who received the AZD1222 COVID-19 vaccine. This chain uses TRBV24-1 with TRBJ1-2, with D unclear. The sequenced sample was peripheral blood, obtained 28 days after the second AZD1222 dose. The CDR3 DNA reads TGTGCCACCAGTGATTCCGGAGCATACTATGGCTACACCTTC. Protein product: CATSDSGAYYGYTF.